This entry is about one TCR beta chain. What it binds is not known. The data were produced by immunoSEQ multiplex PCR, yet TCRdb's version contains in-frame clones alone and is incomplete. In the table there are 35,000 to 45,000 clones, about 76% of which are singletons. Trimming left V 2 bases short and J 1 base short, with 6 bases between. This CDR3 comprises 13 residues. From germline, CDR1 is SGHRS and CDR2 YFSETQ. The data derive from a study of memory CD4+ T cells and cytomegalovirus serostatus. Overall study context: Healthy Belgian adult donors included fewer than 10 CMV-positive and around 25 CMV-negative people. Regarding the study as a whole: About 40% of the roughly 150 known CMV-associated TCRbeta sequences appeared in CD4+ memory.

The sort gate was single viable CD3+CD4+CD8-CD45RO+ cells for memory CD4+ T cells. CMV serostatus came from serum IgG against pp150, pp28, p38, p52. The sample comprised memory CD4+ T cells from blood. The clonotype originates from an adult in good health and CMV-seronegative. This chain joins TRBV5-1 and TRBJ1-1; D gene uncertain. The CDR3 reads CASSFYRNTEAFF. The CDR3 DNA sequence: TGCGCCAGCAGCTTTTACCGGAACACTGAAGCTTTCTTT.